Below are 13 T cell receptor beta chains sequenced from a single sample in a study of healthy donors' naive CD4 and CD8 T cells. Each TCR library used around 500 ng of total RNA and a linear amplification protocol. TCRdb used MiXCR to reprocess the reads, holding one entry per CDR3 protein. The sample lists roughly 200,000 distinct CDR3 sequences, over 60% occurring once. The material sequenced was naive CD4+ and CD8+ T cells sorted from blood, pooled from several donors. The receptors were gathered from a pool of human donors in good health; the sample pools cells from several healthy donors.

The gene calls are TRBV11-2 and TRBJ2-3; 12 bases match TRBD2. The CDR3 length is 18 residues. CDR1 SGHAT and CDR2 FQNNGV come from the germline V gene. V trimming: 2 bases; J trimming: 7 bases; junction bases outside the gene matches: 13. The CDR3 loop is CASSLRGTSGPGRNTQYF. For the CDR3, the DNA is TGTGCCAGCAGCTTAAGGGGGACTAGCGGGCCGGGCAGGAATACGCAGTATTTT.

This clonotype was counted between two and nine times. The gene calls are TRBV5-1 and TRBJ2-5, with TRBD1 identical over 7 bases. Trimming at V came to 2 bases and at J to 2 bases, leaving 3 bases not matched to a gene. The CDR3 covers 14 residues. Germline assignment: CDR1 SGHRS and CDR2 YFSETQ. CDR3 sequence: CASSFGDRQETQYF. The CDR3 nucleotides are TGCGCCAGCAGCTTCGGGGACAGACAAGAGACCCAGTACTTC. The full variable domain, with the rest looked up from reference TRBV5-1 and TRBJ2-5, is KAGVTQTPRYLIKTRGQQVTLSCSPISGHRSVSWYQQTPGQGLQFLFEYFSETQRNKGNFPGRFSGRQFSNSRSEMNVSTLELGDSALYLCASSFGDRQETQYFGPGTRLLVL.

With regard to this clonotype: In this CDR3 the conserved last residue, phenylalanine or tryptophan, is missing, so a read error is likely. The rearrangement links TRBV6-5 to TRBJ2-5; no firm D call. V was cut by 5 bases and J by 2 bases, with 15 bases left in between. This CDR3 spans 15 amino acids. In germline, CDR1 is MNHEY, CDR2 SVGAGI. In DNA form, the CDR3 reads TGTGCCAGCAGTCCACTGAGTGATACTCAAGAGACCCAGTACCTC. Its protein product is CASSPLSDTQETQYL.

To note about this clonotype: The junction departs from germline at one end; a sequencing error may be responsible. This chain connects TRBV5-5 to TRBJ2-5; D is unclear. Germline V gene lookup returns CDR1 SGHKS and CDR2 YYEKEE (reference sequence). This CDR3 contains 14 residues. The CDR3 bases are TGTGCCAGCAGCTTGGACCGGAACCAAGAGACCCAGTGCTTC. This translates into CASSLDRNQETQCF.

This rearrangement joins TRBV29-1 to TRBJ2-2, with 9 bases matching TRBD1. CDR1 is SQVTM and CDR2 is ANQGSEA in the germline V gene. Trimming at V came to 1 base and at J to 6 bases, leaving 12 bases not matched to a gene. This CDR3 is 17 amino acids long. For the CDR3, the DNA is TGCAGCGTTGAAGTCTTTGGGACAGGGAAAGTGTCCGGGGAGCTGTTTTTT. Protein: CSVEVFGTGKVSGELFF.

The chain couples TRBV13 to TRBJ2-1; 7 bases are shared with TRBD2. The CDR3 is 13 amino acids. J gave up 8 bases and V 5 bases, and 6 bases lay outside the gene matches. Germline V gives CDR1 PRHDT, CDR2 FYEKMQ (reference sequence). CDR3 DNA: TGTGCCAGCAGCCAAAGCGGGGCGGATGAGCAGTTCTTC. It yields the protein CASSQSGADEQFF. The variable domain in full, with the rest retrieved from reference TRBV13 and TRBJ2-1, is AAGVIQSPRHLIKEKRETATLKCYPIPRHDTVYWYQQGPGQDPQFLISFYEKMQSDKGSIPDRFSAQQFSDYHSELNMSSLELGDSALYFCASSQSGADEQFFGPGTRLTVL.

The chain joins TRBV19 to TRBJ2-2; a weak D match, TRBD2 (5 bases). V was shortened by 4 bases and J by 7 bases, with 22 bases between the two germline ends. CDR3 length: 17 amino acids. Per germline, CDR1 LNHDA and CDR2 SQIVND (reference sequence). The CDR3 region is CASSTPEGVAVVGELFF. Written as DNA, the CDR3 is TGTGCCAGTAGTACACCTGAGGGAGTAGCAGTGGTCGGGGAGCTGTTTTTT.

The chain carries TRBV12-3 or TRBV12-4 and TRBJ2-1, with a tentative D call TRBD1 (5 bases). The V and J ends lost 6 bases and 4 bases respectively, with 10 bases between them. The CDR3 loop spans 13 amino acids. This chain's CDR3 is CASSYHRYNEQFF. In DNA form, the CDR3 reads TGTGCCAGCAGCTATCACAGGTACAATGAGCAGTTCTTC.

The chain uses TRBV6-6 and TRBJ1-2; 7 nucleotides line up with TRBD1. With 6 bases clipped from V and 3 bases from J, the junction kept 7 bases outside the gene matches. Germline loops: CDR1 MNHNY, CDR2 SVGAGI (reference sequence). CDR3 length equals 14 residues. The CDR3 nucleotides read TGTGCCAGCAGGCGGACAGGTGGAGACTATGGCTACACCTTC. Translation gives CASRRTGGDYGYTF.

The chain recombines TRBV5-1 with TRBJ2-3; D unresolved. The CDR3 runs to 11 residues. The V end lost 3 bases, the J end lost 10 bases, and 9 bases lay between the germline ends. Germline values: CDR1 SGHRS, CDR2 YFSETQ. The CDR3 sequence is CASSSSQAQYF. The DNA for the CDR3 is TGCGCCAGCAGCTCATCGCAGGCGCAGTATTTT.

The gene calls are TRBV5-5 and TRBJ2-7; D is perhaps TRBD2 (5 bases). CDR1 is SGHKS and CDR2 is YYEKEE in the germline V gene (reference sequence). CDR3 length equals 13 residues. Between the trimmed V and J ends, which lost 4 bases and 0 bases, there was a span of 8 bases. The CDR3 bases are TGTGCCAGCAGCCCCCGGGGCTCCTACGAGCAGTACTTC. Its translation is CASSPRGSYEQYF.

This CDR3 is CSATGLAETYNEQFF. For the CDR3, the DNA is TGCAGTGCCACGGGACTAGCGGAAACCTACAATGAGCAGTTCTTC. The rearrangement uses TRBV20-1 and TRBJ2-1; 11 bases are a match to TRBD2. The CDR3 consists of 15 residues. Trimming took 6 bases from V and 2 from J; bases not matched to a gene: 6. CDR1 is DFQATT and CDR2 is SNEGSKA in the germline V gene (reference sequence).

This clonotype was seen a single time. The rearrangement links TRBV27 to TRBJ1-5; D not resolved. Germline V gene lookup returns CDR1 MNHEY and CDR2 SMNVEV (reference sequence). The CDR3 length is 15 residues. Deletions cut 6 bases from V and 0 bases from J, with 12 bases between. This chain's CDR3 is CASSPYGYSNQPQHF. The CDR3 nucleotides are TGTGCCAGCAGCCCTTACGGGTATAGCAATCAGCCCCAGCATTTT.